This TCR beta chain was observed in a study of T cells in Graves' hyperthyroidism and ophthalmopathy. Findings of the study overall: Ophthalmopathy was told apart from stable hyperthyroidism by a 13 V-J model. The model predicted ophthalmopathy a median roughly six months before onset.

This CDR3 is 15 amino acids long. Germline CDR1 and CDR2: LNHDA and SQIVND (reference sequence). A remark on this clonotype: Its antigen remains unknown. The junction and the germline gene differ at one end; a read error may be behind it.

TCR beta CDR3 regions were amplified from RNA transcripts. The HTBI primer set was used in a first-round RT-PCR of the TCR CDR3. TCRdb re-called the multiplex PCR reads with MiXCR, one entry per CDR3 protein. The table records 480,000 or so distinct CDR3 sequences, over 45% of them present only once. This chain joins TRBV19 and TRBJ1-1, with D possibly being TRBD1 (6 bases). The sequence came from an adult woman with Graves' disease, either hyperthyroidism or ophthalmopathy (not recorded which). Sequenced: peripheral blood or thyroid tissue (not recorded which). The CDR3 loop reads CASSIPGARGSEAFF. The CDR3 DNA follows: TGTGCTAGTAGTATTCCGGGGGCGCGCGGGTCTGAAGCTTTCTTT.